The present T cell receptor (beta chain) was sequenced within a study of T cell repertoires in cytomegalovirus infection. Study background: The authors used CMV epitopes that were HLA-C-restricted (recently identified) and HLA-B-restricted (well studied). From public TCR beta signatures came an indication of both CMV infection and matching HLA type. Notes on the study in general: Ex vivo, HLA-C-restricted CMV-specific TCR beta clonotypes prevailed over the rest of the response. Cumulated frequencies of public TCR beta families served to identify carriers of CMV plus the relevant HLA.

Per the germline V gene, CDR1 is MNHEY and CDR2 is SMNVEV (reference sequence). CDR3 length: 14 amino acids. The ends were cut back, 5 bases at V and 2 bases at J, with 10 bases in the middle. With respect to this clonotype: Antigen unknown.

TCRdb fed the reads into MiXCR, producing one record per CDR3 protein. This sample has approximately 990,000 distinct CDR3 sequences, with about a third found just once. This rearrangement joins TRBV27 to TRBJ1-3; D not certain. The sample here was cultured CD8+ T cells from PBMCs, taken from culture after CMV antigen stimulation. The TCR originated in a human donor in good health (CMV status not recorded). Some clones in this sample may be carry-over from other donors' samples. CDR3 amino acids: CASSQKSTGNTIYF. CDR3 DNA sequence: TGTGCCAGCAGTCAAAAAAGTACTGGAAACACCATATATTTT.